The sequence of this T cell receptor beta chain was determined in a study of T cell responses to AZD1222 COVID-19 vaccine. Overall study results and limits: Donors skewed white British and female; clonal diversity was possibly underestimated.

Looked up from germline, CDR1 is SGHTA and CDR2 is FQGNSA. The CDR3 totals 13 residues. Between the trimmed V and J ends, which lost 5 bases and 2 bases, there was a span of 7 bases. Turning to this clone: Its antigen remains unidentified.

The method was immunoSEQ multiplex PCR; TCRdb's version includes in-frame clones alone and lacks a portion of them. The sample shows around 150,000 clones, 65% to 90% of them seen only once. The input for sequencing was peripheral blood, taken 28 days after the second dose of the MenACWY control vaccine. The chain is built from TRBV7-2 and TRBJ1-3; unclear D gene. This receptor was identified in an adult who received the MenACWY meningococcal vaccine as a control. The CDR3 spells CASSPVPGNTIYF. The CDR3 nucleotides read TGTGCCAGCAGCCCCGTCCCTGGAAACACCATATATTTT.